The clone carrying this TCR beta chain was recorded only once. Its target is not known. Being one base from a much bigger clone, this may be a read error. Caucasian adults residing in Nashville, Tennessee made up all the donors. The data belong to a study of shared clonotypes between healthy human individuals. Regarding the study as a whole: As a rule, naive subsets had a larger estimated richness than memory subsets. Clonotypes that were shared across four donors made up approximately 5.1% of naive CD4 clonotypes.

Each subset's genomic DNA was shared equally among a number of immunoSEQ plates. TCRdb's table, derived via immunoSEQ multiplex PCR, lists solely in-frame clones and lacks some. The table shows some 1 million clones, with around four fifths occurring only once. Trimming removed 2 bases from V and 4 bases from J, with 8 bases in between. The CDR3 sequence is 13 residues long. Germline CDR1 is MNHEY and CDR2 is SMNVEV (reference sequence). Sequenced: memory CD4+ T cells sorted from blood. Subset given: CD45RA-negative fraction. This clonotype originated in a man aged 18-30 years in good health. The chain recombines TRBV27 with TRBJ1-1; D is perhaps TRBD1 (6 bases). The CDR3 DNA reads TGTGCCAGCAGTTTACAGGGGATCACTGAAGCTTTCTTT. The encoded protein is CASSLQGITEAFF.